Included here is one T cell receptor beta chain sequence, with context. Its antigen remains unknown. This specimen comes from a study of T cell responses to AZD1222 COVID-19 vaccine. Study results and limitations: AZD1222 recipients seropositive at baseline numbered only six or seven. Unmutated variant regions are reportedly targeted by nearly half of spike-specific TCRs.

Looked up from germline, CDR1 is SEHNR and CDR2 is FQNEAQ (reference sequence). This CDR3 has 14 amino acids. The V gene lost 2 bases and the J gene lost 0 bases, with 5 bases spanning the gap. Sequenced by immunoSEQ multiplex PCR; TCRdb stores in-frame clones only, minus some. The sample holds around 190,000 clones; around 92% are singletons and the top ten take 1% to 1.5%. The rearrangement links TRBV7-9 to TRBJ2-4; D is undetermined. The clonotype was recovered from an adult in good health. Sequencing used peripheral blood, obtained on day 0 of AZD1222 vaccination. CDR3: CASSLQIAKNIQYF. CDR3 DNA: TGTGCCAGCAGCTTACAGATAGCCAAAAACATTCAGTACTTC.